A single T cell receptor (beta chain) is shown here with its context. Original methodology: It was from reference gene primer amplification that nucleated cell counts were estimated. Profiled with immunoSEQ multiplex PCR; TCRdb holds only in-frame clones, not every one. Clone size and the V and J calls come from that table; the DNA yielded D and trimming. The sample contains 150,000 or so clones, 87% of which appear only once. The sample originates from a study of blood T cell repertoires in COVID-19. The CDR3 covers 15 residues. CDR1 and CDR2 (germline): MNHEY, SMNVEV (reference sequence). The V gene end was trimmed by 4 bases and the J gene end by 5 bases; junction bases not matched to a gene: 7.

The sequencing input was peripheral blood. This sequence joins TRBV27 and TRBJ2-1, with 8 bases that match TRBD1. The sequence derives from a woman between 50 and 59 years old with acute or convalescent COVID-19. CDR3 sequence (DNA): TGTGCCAGCAGTTGGATAGGACAGGGTCACAATGAGCAGTTCTTC. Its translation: CASSWIGQGHNEQFF.